The clone carrying this T cell receptor (beta chain) showed up many times. As yet, its antigen is unknown. This sample was included in a study of T cells in Graves' hyperthyroidism and ophthalmopathy. It was RNA transcripts that yielded the amplified TCR beta CDR3 regions. When the TCR CDR3 underwent first-round RT-PCR, the HTBI primer set was used. Using its own MiXCR run on the multiplex PCR reads, TCRdb lists one record per CDR3 protein. The sample has 500,000 to 650,000 distinct CDR3 sequences, 17% seen once. Inclusion characteristics of ophthalmopathy patients comprised a Clinical Activity Score of at least 3, a NOSPECS grade of at least 4, and duration under 3 months. Around 10 ml fresh peripheral blood yielded the PBMCs. Notes on the study in general: Ophthalmopathy could be told apart from stable hyperthyroidism with a 13 V-J model. Most clonotypes expanded in the thyroid (above 0.001) were also present in blood.

J gave up 6 bases and V 5 bases, and 13 bases lay outside the gene matches. CDR1 SEHNR and CDR2 FQNEAQ come from the germline V gene (reference sequence). The CDR3 contains 16 residues. Sequencing input: blood. The chain uses TRBV7-9 and TRBJ1-1; 9 bases map to TRBD1. The clonotype originates from a young woman with Graves' ophthalmopathy. The CDR3 nucleotides are TGTGCCAGCAGCCCGGGGACAGGGATTGGGTCGGCTGAAGCTTTCTTT. This encodes CASSPGTGIGSAEAFF.